This T cell receptor (beta chain) was captured by sequencing in a study of cytomegalovirus exposure and HLA in healthy donors. Study-level results: The sole available immune exposure information was CMV serostatus. A list of approximately 150 TCR beta chains associated with cytomegalovirus was given.

This CDR3 has 14 residues. V shed 5 bases and J 3 bases; nucleotides not matched to a gene: 5. From germline, CDR1 is LNHDA and CDR2 SQIVND (reference sequence). The PCR ran on 60 Vbeta and 13 Jbeta primers. This table comes from immunoSEQ multiplex PCR, and its TCRdb copy is limited to in-frame clones, with some not included. Among about 150,000 clones listed, roughly 77% were seen once. A note on this clone: Its antigen is as yet unknown.

The receptor's source is a man younger than 45 in good health and CMV-seropositive. J is TRBJ2-7 and V is TRBV19; 9 bases are shared with TRBD1. Input material: PBMCs. CDR3 in amino acids: CASSLGQGHYEQYF. Here the CDR3 DNA reads TGTGCCAGTAGTCTAGGACAGGGGCACTACGAGCAGTACTTC.